This entry lists 15 T cell receptor beta chains sequenced from one sample in a study of blood T cell repertoires in COVID-19. TCRdb keeps only in-frame clones here, not all; method: immunoSEQ multiplex PCR. The sample lists 200,000 to 250,000 clones, approximately 84% occurring once. The material sequenced was peripheral blood. All receptors come from a woman aged 45-60 years with active or convalescent COVID-19.

The chain joins TRBV6-5 to TRBJ2-7; TRBD1 is a possible D gene (5 bases). Germline CDR1 is MNHEY and CDR2 is SVGAGI. CDR3 length equals 13 residues. V gave up 5 bases and J gave up 2 bases, with 10 bases separating them. The CDR3 DNA reads as TGTGCCAGCAGTCCCAGGGAAACCTACGAGCAGTACTTC. This sequence encodes CASSPRETYEQYF.

This chain joins TRBV5-1 and TRBJ1-5; unclear D gene. The V and J ends lost 5 bases and 0 bases respectively, with 12 bases between them. Per the germline V gene, CDR1 is SGHRS and CDR2 is YFSETQ. The CDR3 covers 15 residues. The CDR3 sequence is CASREAIGSNQPQHF. Here the CDR3 DNA reads TGCGCCAGCAGGGAAGCGATCGGTAGCAATCAGCCCCAGCATTTT.

This clone appeared a few times. This chain connects TRBV6-4 to TRBJ2-3, with 14 bases fitting TRBD2. The J segment lost 2 bases and the V segment lost 8 bases, leaving 6 bases of the junction unmatched. CDR3 length: 16 residues. Germline-derived CDR1 and CDR2 are MRHNA and SNTAGT. CDR3 DNA sequence: TGTGCCAGCCAGAGGACTAGCGGGGGGCTCACAGATACGCAGTATTTT. It yields the protein CASQRTSGGLTDTQYF.

This sequence joins TRBV19 and TRBJ1-2; a possible D gene is TRBD1 (6 bases). V shed 4 bases and J shed 4 bases, with 13 bases lying between them. There are 14 residues in the CDR3. Germline V CDR1 and CDR2: LNHDA, SQIVND (reference sequence). CDR3 sequence (DNA): TGTGCCAGTAGTACGGACAACAGGGCCTATGGCTACACCTTC. Translated, it gives CASSTDNRAYGYTF.

The chain carries TRBV5-6 and TRBJ2-7; tentative D call: TRBD2 (5 bases). The V end lost 4 bases, the J end lost 3 bases, and 8 bases lay between the germline ends. There are 12 residues in the CDR3. From germline, CDR1 is SGHDT and CDR2 YYEEEE. In DNA, the CDR3 is TGTGCCAGCAGCATCGGGGTCTACGAGCAGTACTTC. It specifies CASSIGVYEQYF.

The genes are TRBV3-1 (or the pseudogene TRBV3-2) and TRBJ1-1, with a weak D call TRBD1 (6 bases). V lost 4 bases, J lost 1 base, and 7 bases lay in between. Germline V CDR1 and CDR2: LGHDT, YNNKEL (reference sequence). The CDR3 runs to 13 residues. CDR3 coding DNA: TGTGCCAGCAGCCTACAGGGGAACACTGAAGCTTTCTTT. Translating it yields CASSLQGNTEAFF.

This chain links TRBV4-2 with TRBJ2-7, with 12 bases aligning to TRBD1. The germline V gene has CDR1 LGHNA and CDR2 YNFKEQ. The junction had 14 bases not matched to a gene; V was cut back by 3 bases and J by 5 bases. This CDR3 region has 18 residues. CDR3 region: CASSQNWRVGTGGHEQYF. CDR3 in DNA: TGTGCCAGCAGCCAGAACTGGAGGGTCGGGACAGGGGGCCACGAGCAGTACTTC.

The rearrangement uses TRBV23-1 and TRBJ2-5, with TRBD2 identical over 7 bases. TRBV23-1 has ORF status, its function being uncertain. V was clipped by 3 bases and J by 5 bases; unmatched bases: 21. The CDR3 covers 19 residues. The CDR3 is CASSQSTQHVLVREETQYF. The CDR3 nucleotides read TGCGCCAGCAGTCAGTCCACCCAACATGTACTGGTGCGGGAGGAGACCCAGTACTTC.

This clone was recorded once. This chain uses TRBV9 with TRBJ1-1; 9 positions match TRBD1. The CDR3 is made up of 16 amino acids. Trimming took 2 bases from V and 3 from J; bases not matched to a gene: 8. Germline CDR1 and CDR2: SGDLS and YYNGEE. CDR3 protein: CASSVVWTGEDTEAFF. CDR3 nucleotide sequence: TGTGCCAGCAGCGTGGTGTGGACAGGGGAGGACACTGAAGCTTTCTTT.

CDR3 residues: CASSETGASNEQFF. The CDR3 region has the DNA TGTGCCAGCAGTGAAACAGGGGCGAGCAATGAGCAGTTCTTC. The chain couples TRBV6-1 to TRBJ2-1; TRBD1 matches 7 bases. The CDR3 totals 14 residues. The germline gives CDR1 MNHNS, CDR2 SASEGT. The V and J ends lost 2 bases and 6 bases, in that order; junction bases with no gene match: 4.

V and J are TRBV19 and TRBJ1-6; D might be TRBD1 (5 bases). Germline lookup yields CDR1 LNHDA and CDR2 SQIVND (reference sequence). The CDR3 spans 14 residues. V lost 7 bases and J lost 7, with 14 bases in between. Here the CDR3 DNA reads TGTGCCAGTACACCGGGACGGGAGAATTCACCCCTCCACTTT. Amino acid sequence: CASTPGRENSPLHF.

The chain is built from TRBV6-5 and TRBJ1-1; 8 bases are a match to TRBD1. Losses at the gene ends were 2 bases for V and 1 base for J; bases not matched to a gene: 3. This CDR3 contains 15 residues. CDR1 and CDR2 from the germline V gene are MNHEY and SVGAGI. In DNA form, the CDR3 reads TGTGCCAGCAGTTACGGGGGGACAGGGAACACTGAAGCTTTCTTT. Translated, it gives CASSYGGTGNTEAFF.

V is TRBV2 and J is TRBJ2-6; 10 bases match TRBD1. Germline lookup yields CDR1 SNHLY and CDR2 FYNNEI. CDR3 length equals 15 residues. Trimming at V came to 6 bases and at J to 3 bases, leaving 2 bases not matched to a gene. The CDR3 is CASRTGGFGANVLTF. CDR3 DNA: TGTGCCAGCAGGACAGGGGGCTTTGGGGCCAACGTCCTGACTTTC.

This rearrangement joins TRBV28 to TRBJ2-2, with 10 bases aligning to TRBD1. CDR3 length equals 14 residues. The V segment lost 8 bases and the J segment 4 bases; nucleotides outside the gene matches: 4. The germline CDR1 and CDR2 sequences are MDHEN and SYDVKM. The CDR3 sequence: CASEDRGSTGELFF. DNA for the CDR3: TGTGCCAGCGAGGACAGGGGGAGCACCGGGGAGCTGTTTTTT.

V is TRBV7-9 and J is TRBJ1-1; TRBD1 aligns across 7 bases. Germline CDR1 SEHNR, CDR2 FQNEAQ (reference sequence). Losses at the gene ends were 1 base for V and 5 bases for J; bases not matched to a gene: 4. CDR3 length: 14 residues. Written as DNA, the CDR3 is TGTGCCAGCAGCTTAGTCACAGGGGAAACTGAAGCTTTCTTT. This codes for CASSLVTGETEAFF.